One T cell receptor (beta chain) is described in this entry. Germline lookup yields CDR1 SGHKS and CDR2 YYEKEE (reference sequence). The CDR3 extends over 17 amino acids. Trimming removed 6 bases at V and 0 bases at J, with 16 bases between. Per the authors' pipeline: Reference gene primers were amplified, and this amplification served to estimate nucleated cell counts. Libraries were prepared by immunoSEQ multiplex PCR; TCRdb keeps only in-frame clonotypes and omits some of them. That table furnishes V, J and clone size, whereas the DNA furnished D and trimming. This sample has 190,000 or so clones, with around 87% found just once. This sample is part of a study of blood T cell repertoires in COVID-19.

The sequenced sample was peripheral blood. This TCR was recovered from a man aged 35-49 years with active or convalescent COVID-19. This chain joins TRBV5-5 and TRBJ2-6; weak D call: TRBD2 (6 bases). The CDR3: CASTGVGGVSGANVLTF. In nucleotides, the CDR3 is TGTGCCAGCACCGGGGTGGGAGGTGTCTCTGGGGCCAACGTCCTGACTTTC.